A selection of T cell receptor beta chains follows, all from one sample in a study of identical twins. TCRdb passed the 5' RACE reads through MiXCR, listing each CDR3 protein once. Here the sample spans around 250,000 distinct CDR3 sequences, more than 9.5% being singletons. These data were also reused for a study on yellow fever vaccine responses in identical twins.

Input material: memory (CD45RO+) T cells sorted from blood. Receptor source: a young woman in good health. Both conserved end residues are part of each CDR3. The D gene is left open where the match is weak. Clone sizes are given selectively: once, few, many, or a class where the clone is expanded.

length,J,D,size,V,CDR3,DNA
15,TRBJ2-2,-,many,TRBV24-1,CATSDHGSETGELFF,TGTGCCACCAGTGATCACGGGTCAGAAACCGGGGAGCTGTTTTTT
15,TRBJ2-3,TRBD2,-,TRBV6-2/TRBV6-3,CASSHGGGHTDTQYF,TGTGCCAGCAGCCACGGGGGGGGACACACAGATACGCAGTATTTT
14,TRBJ1-2,-,few,TRBV2,CASSEIVTRYGYTF,TGTGCCAGCAGTGAGATCGTGACACGCTATGGCTACACCTTC
14,TRBJ2-7,TRBD1,-,TRBV5-1,CASSHGQGTYEQYF,TGCGCCAGCAGCCACGGACAGGGAACCTACGAGCAGTACTTC
16,TRBJ1-3,TRBD1,few,TRBV7-9,CASSSPSGQGWDTIYF,TGTGCCAGCAGTTCCCCTTCGGGACAGGGTTGGGACACCATATATTTT
14,TRBJ1-5,-,-,TRBV18,CASSPPGEEQPQHF,TGTGCCAGCTCACCTCCTGGGGAGGAGCAGCCCCAGCATTTT
15,TRBJ2-2,TRBD2,-,TRBV2,CASSATAGGTGELFF,TGTGCCAGCAGTGCCACAGCGGGGGGCACCGGGGAGCTGTTTTTT
16,TRBJ1-2,-,-,TRBV28,CASSLGGGLANYGYTF,TGTGCCAGCAGTTTAGGGGGGGGTCTAGCTAACTATGGCTACACCTTC
14,TRBJ2-3,-,many,TRBV4-3,CASSQDRAGDTQYF,TGCGCCAGCAGCCAAGATCGGGCAGGGGATACGCAGTATTTT
16,TRBJ2-1,TRBD1,few,TRBV5-4,CASSLARDRAYNEQFF,TGTGCCAGCAGCTTGGCGCGGGACAGGGCATACAATGAGCAGTTCTTC
16,TRBJ1-2,TRBD1,few,TRBV27,CASSLSWTGANYGYTF,TGTGCCAGCAGTCTATCCTGGACAGGGGCAAACTATGGCTACACCTTC
16,TRBJ1-3,-,few,TRBV7-2,CASSLMRGPSGNTIYF,TGTGCCAGCAGCTTGATGAGGGGACCATCTGGAAACACCATATATTTT
11,TRBJ2-3,-,-,TRBV20-1,CSAVNTDTQYF,TGCAGTGCTGTAAACACAGATACGCAGTATTTT
16,TRBJ1-6,-,-,TRBV9,CASSRVRGTYNSPLHF,TGTGCCAGCAGCCGAGTACGAGGAACCTATAATTCACCCCTCCACTTT
14,TRBJ2-1,-,few,TRBV9,CASSVVSGSDEQFF,TGTGCCAGCAGCGTAGTTTCGGGTTCAGATGAGCAGTTCTTC
21,TRBJ2-3,-,-,TRBV25-1,CAISSRLSCFSAGQVGDTQYF,TGTGCCATCAGCTCTAGGCTCTCCTGCTTTTCAGCGGGCCAAGTCGGAGATACGCAGTATTTT
16,TRBJ2-4,-,-,TRBV12-3/TRBV12-4,CASSFWTSLAKNIQYF,TGTGCCAGCAGTTTCTGGACTTCCCTAGCCAAAAACATTCAGTACTTC